These 25 T cell receptor beta chains share one sample of origin, sequenced in a study of T cell repertoires in cytomegalovirus infection. The antigens for these receptors are not known. One entry per CDR3 protein, called by TCRdb with MiXCR from the reads. The sample records some 320,000 distinct CDR3 sequences, almost 30% being singletons. The specimen was cultured PBMCs, collected from culture after CMV antigen stimulation. The receptors were sampled from a human donor in good health (CMV status not recorded). Some clones in this sample may be carry-over from other donors' samples.

The V gene is TRBV5-4, the J gene TRBJ1-2, with D uncertain. The CDR3 contains 14 residues. CDR1 SGHNT and CDR2 YYREEE come from the germline V gene (reference sequence). V shed 0 bases and J shed 6 bases, with 12 bases lying between them. The DNA of the CDR3 is TGTGCCAGCAGCTTGGACCGCTCTCCCGATGGCTACACCTTC. Its translation is CASSLDRSPDGYTF.

This chain connects TRBV12-3 or TRBV12-4 to TRBJ1-3; 8 bases line up with TRBD1. V shed 5 bases and J 0 bases; nucleotides not matched to a gene: 12. The CDR3 runs to 18 residues. CDR3 amino acids: CASSPQTGDFYSGNTIYF. CDR3 bases: TGTGCCAGCAGTCCCCAGACAGGGGACTTTTACTCTGGAAACACCATATATTTT.

The rearrangement uses TRBV15 and TRBJ1-5; no clear D gene. Between the trimmed V and J ends, which lost 7 bases and 3 bases, there was a span of 10 bases. The length of the CDR3 is 13 residues. The germline CDR1 and CDR2 sequences are LNHNV and YYDKDF (reference sequence). CDR3 amino acids: CATNGVDNQPQHF. CDR3 sequence (DNA): TGTGCCACCAACGGGGTGGACAATCAGCCCCAGCATTTT. Full variable domain (outside the CDR3, taken from reference TRBV15 and TRBJ1-5): DAMVIQNPRYQVTQFGKPVTLSCSQTLNHNVMYWYQQKSSQAPKLLFHYYDKDFNNEADTPDNFQSRRPNTSFCFLDIRSPGLGDTAMYLCATNGVDNQPQHFGDGTRLSIL.

This chain joins TRBV20-1 and TRBJ2-3; 8 nucleotides match TRBD2. CDR1 is DFQATT and CDR2 is SNEGSKA in the germline V gene (reference sequence). V dropped 6 bases and J dropped 0; count of bases not matched to a gene: 5. The CDR3 covers 14 residues. The chain's CDR3 is CSARTSFSTDTQYF. The CDR3 bases are TGCAGTGCGCGGACTAGCTTCAGCACAGATACGCAGTATTTT.

The V and J genes are TRBV5-1 and TRBJ2-1; the D gene is possibly TRBD1 (6 bases). This CDR3 has 16 residues. Germline values: CDR1 SGHRS, CDR2 YFSETQ. V lost 2 bases and J lost 0, with 12 bases in between. In DNA, the CDR3 is TGCGCCAGCAGCTTAACAGGGTTCAGCTCCTACAATGAGCAGTTCTTC. Encoded protein: CASSLTGFSSYNEQFF.

This clonotype was seen at least ten times. The rearrangement joins TRBV7-2 to TRBJ2-3; 8 bases align to TRBD1. V shed 2 bases and J 3 bases; nucleotides not matched to a gene: 1. The length of the CDR3 is 14 residues. Germline loops: CDR1 SGHTA, CDR2 FQGNSA. CDR3 nucleotide sequence: TGTGCCAGCAGCTTACAGGGGGCAACAGATACGCAGTATTTT. It yields the protein CASSLQGATDTQYF.

This clonotype was observed at least ten times. The chain carries TRBV12-3 or TRBV12-4 and TRBJ2-3, with a possible D match to TRBD1 (6 bases). The CDR3 spans 14 residues. V dropped 5 bases and J dropped 6 bases, with 15 bases sitting between them. For the CDR3, the DNA is TGTGCCAGCAGTCCCGACAGGACCCCGGATACGCAGTATTTT. Translated: CASSPDRTPDTQYF.

This sequence joins TRBV4-2 and TRBJ1-1; D unclear. Trimming pared 6 bases from V and 4 bases from J, leaving 9 bases between. Per the germline V gene, CDR1 is LGHNA and CDR2 is YNFKEQ. The length of the CDR3 is 12 residues. The CDR3 DNA follows: TGTGCCAGCAGGGGGAGGAGCACTGAAGCTTTCTTT. This sequence encodes CASRGRSTEAFF.

The rearrangement uses TRBV10-3 and TRBJ2-1, with 7 bases that match TRBD2. The V and J ends lost 4 bases and 2 bases, in that order; junction bases with no gene match: 2. CDR1 ENHRY and CDR2 SYGVKD come from the germline V gene. This CDR3 is built from 14 residues. CDR3 coding DNA: TGTGCCATCAGTGCCGGGGGGACCTACAATGAGCAGTTCTTC. It specifies CAISAGGTYNEQFF.

This clonotype was picked up a small number of times. J is TRBJ2-1 and V is TRBV5-1; perhaps D is TRBD1 or TRBD2 (6 bases each). Germline V gives CDR1 SGHRS, CDR2 YFSETQ. V gave up 3 bases and J gave up 3 bases, with 13 bases separating them. CDR3 size: 15 residues. In DNA form, the CDR3 reads TGCGCCAGCAGCTCCGAAGGAGGGGGCTACAATGAGCAGTTCTTC. As protein: CASSSEGGGYNEQFF.

This rearrangement joins TRBV19 to TRBJ2-3, with D unclear. This CDR3 region has 14 residues. V lost 10 bases and J lost 6, with 20 bases in between. CDR1 and CDR2 (germline): LNHDA, SQIVND (reference sequence). As DNA, the CDR3 is TGTGCCACTGCGGACGGCGACTCAAGGGATACGCAGTATTTT. It yields the protein CATADGDSRDTQYF.

The chain recombines TRBV7-3 with TRBJ1-5; no clear D. Germline values: CDR1 SGHTA, CDR2 FQGTGA. Trimming shortened V by 2 bases and J by 5 bases, and 7 bases separated the two germline ends. There are 13 residues in the CDR3. This CDR3 reads CASSLLQDQPQHF. The CDR3 DNA is TGTGCCAGCAGCTTACTGCAGGATCAGCCCCAGCATTTT.

This clonotype turned up a few times. The V and J genes are TRBV3-1 and TRBJ1-1; D ambiguous. V dropped 1 base and J dropped 4 bases, with 7 bases sitting between them. The CDR3 runs to 13 residues. CDR1 LGHDT and CDR2 YNNKEL come from the germline V gene (reference sequence). The CDR3 reads CASSQAGVTEAFF. In DNA, the CDR3 is TGTGCCAGCAGCCAAGCGGGAGTCACTGAAGCTTTCTTT.

The rearrangement uses TRBV11-2 and TRBJ1-2; possible D gene TRBD1, 5 bases. This CDR3 has 15 amino acids. Trimming took off 0 bases at V and 2 bases at J, with 10 bases between the two ends. Germline values: CDR1 SGHAT, CDR2 FQNNGV. The CDR3 here is CASSLEQAPNYGYTF. The CDR3 DNA follows: TGTGCCAGCAGCTTAGAACAGGCTCCCAACTATGGCTACACCTTC. Combining the CDR3 with reference TRBV11-2 and TRBJ1-2 gives the whole variable domain EAGVAQSPRYKIIEKRQSVAFWCNPISGHATLYWYQQILGQGPKLLIQFQNNGVVDDSQLPKDRFSAERLKGVDSTLKIQPAKLEDSAVYLCASSLEQAPNYGYTFGSGTRLTVV.

The gene calls are TRBV2 and TRBJ2-7, with D perhaps TRBD1 or TRBD2 (5 bases each). Between the trimmed V and J ends, which lost 7 bases and 9 bases, there was a span of 22 bases. The CDR3 length is 14 residues. Germline V gives CDR1 SNHLY, CDR2 FYNNEI. This chain's CDR3 is CASKRGRSEGRQYF. The CDR3 nucleotides are TGTGCCAGCAAGAGGGGCAGGTCAGAAGGTCGGCAGTACTTC.

V gene TRBV19 combines with J gene TRBJ1-1; tentative D call: TRBD1 (5 bases). The CDR3 runs 14 residues. V was trimmed by 10 bases and J by 1 base, leaving 16 bases between them. Germline V gene sequence: CDR1 LNHDA, CDR2 SQIVND (reference sequence). The CDR3 reads CATYSGGRNTEAFF. Written as DNA, the CDR3 is TGTGCCACTTACTCGGGGGGAAGGAACACTGAAGCTTTCTTT.

This clonotype was counted at least ten times. This chain joins TRBV7-9 and TRBJ1-1; 11 bases align to TRBD1. Germline V gene data show CDR1 as SEHNR and CDR2 as FQNEAQ (reference sequence). The CDR3 extends over 15 amino acids. V lost 4 bases, J lost 1 base, and 2 bases stayed unmatched. The CDR3 loop reads CASSSGTGGNTEAFF. DNA of the CDR3: TGTGCCAGCAGCTCCGGGACAGGGGGGAACACTGAAGCTTTCTTT.

This clonotype has at least ten counts. The J gene is TRBJ2-1, the V gene TRBV7-9; 8 bases map to TRBD2. The germline CDR1 and CDR2 sequences are SEHNR and FQNEAQ (reference sequence). CDR3 length: 14 residues. Trimming removed 5 bases from V and 6 bases from J; junction bases left unmatched: 6. The CDR3 bases are TGTGCCAGCAGCCACAGCCGGGAGGGCAATGAGCAGTTCTTC. Its protein product is CASSHSREGNEQFF.

This clonotype showed up just a few times. The J gene is TRBJ2-2, the V gene TRBV12-3 or TRBV12-4; 14 bases fit TRBD2. Trimming at V came to 6 bases and at J to 1 base, leaving 1 base not matched to a gene. The CDR3 is made up of 16 amino acids. The CDR3 DNA reads TGTGCCAGCAGGGGACTAGCGGGAGTGAACACCGGGGAGCTGTTTTTT. It is translated as CASRGLAGVNTGELFF.

The genes are TRBV12-5 and TRBJ2-2; D possibly matches TRBD1 or TRBD2 (6 bases each). The CDR3 runs to 15 residues. Germline-derived CDR1 and CDR2 are LGHNT and FRNRAP. The V end lost 6 bases, the J end lost 5 bases, and 16 bases lay between the germline ends. The CDR3 loop reads CASGPIGGRTGELFF. CDR3 in DNA: TGTGCTAGTGGACCCATCGGGGGCAGGACCGGGGAGCTGTTTTTT.

This clonotype occurred a few times. The chain recombines TRBV6-8 with TRBJ1-1, with D unclear. CDR3 length: 15 amino acids. The germline V and J ends were trimmed by 6 bases and 0 bases, with 14 bases remaining between them. The germline CDR1 and CDR2 sequences are MNHGY and SAAAGT. The CDR3 is CASSPWTDLNTEAFF. The DNA of the CDR3 is TGTGCCAGCAGCCCGTGGACGGACTTGAACACTGAAGCTTTCTTT.

This chain joins TRBV30 and TRBJ1-4, with 8 bases fitting TRBD1. V lost 3 bases to trimming and J lost 10 bases; unmatched junction nucleotides: 10. CDR3 size: 14 residues. The germline V gene encodes CDR1 GTSNPN and CDR2 SVGIG (reference sequence). The CDR3 DNA is TGTGCCTGGAGAGACTTGATTCAGGGGGCAAAACTGTTTTTT. Encoded protein: CAWRDLIQGAKLFF.

V and J are TRBV11-2 and TRBJ2-5; 9 bases match TRBD2. Germline assignment: CDR1 SGHAT and CDR2 FQNNGV. The ends lost 0 bases at V and 2 bases at J; junction bases unmatched: 4. The CDR3 is made up of 16 amino acids. The CDR3 here is CASSLEASGVQETQYF. The DNA for the CDR3 is TGTGCCAGCAGCTTAGAGGCTAGCGGGGTACAAGAGACCCAGTACTTC.

This clonotype came up a few times. The chain has TRBV6-5 and TRBJ1-3; the D gene is possibly TRBD1 (5 bases). Germline assignment: CDR1 MNHEY and CDR2 SVGAGI. The CDR3 is 13 amino acids. V shed 8 bases and J shed 0 bases, with 8 bases lying between them. The CDR3 nucleotides are TGTGCCAGCCAGGGCAACTCTGGAAACACCATATATTTT. It codes for CASQGNSGNTIYF.

This chain links TRBV6-5 with TRBJ1-1; 9 nucleotides agree with TRBD1. The CDR3 loop spans 13 amino acids. In germline, CDR1 is MNHEY, CDR2 SVGAGI. V dropped 7 bases and J dropped 7; count of bases not matched to a gene: 7. The CDR3 protein is CASTRDREGEAFF. The CDR3 nucleotides read TGTGCCAGCACCCGGGACAGGGAAGGTGAAGCTTTCTTT.